The 28 T cell receptor beta chains in this list originate from one sample, sequenced in a study of shared clonotypes between healthy human individuals. Assay: immunoSEQ multiplex PCR; the TCRdb copy retains only in-frame clones and omits some. Here the sample spans roughly 1,600,000 clones, about 98.5% being singletons. Sequences were obtained from naive CD4+ T cells sorted from blood. Subset in this sample: CD45RA+ positively selected. All receptors come from a man younger than 45 in good health.

In the case of this clone: The same CDR3 also results from other DNA sequences found in this sample. The chain is built from TRBV7-9 and TRBJ2-3, with D uncertain. The CDR3 contains 14 residues. V was cut by 2 bases and J by 0 bases, with 6 bases left in between. Germline CDR1 is SEHNR and CDR2 is FQNEAQ (reference sequence). CDR3 nucleotide sequence: TGTGCCAGCAGCTTAAGGGCTAGCACAGATACGCAGTATTTT. It is translated as CASSLRASTDTQYF. Supplemented by reference TRBV7-9 and TRBJ2-3, the full variable domain reads DTGVSQNPRHKITKRGQNVTFRCDPISEHNRLYWYRQTLGQGPEFLTYFQNEAQLEKSRLLSDRFSAERPKGSFSTLEIQRTEQGDSAMYLCASSLRASTDTQYFGPGTRLTVL.

The gene calls are TRBV5-6 and TRBJ1-5, with TRBD1 matching 7 bases. Germline V gene sequence: CDR1 SGHDT, CDR2 YYEEEE. The CDR3 is 13 amino acids. After removal of 5 bases from V and 2 bases from J, the junction contained 1 base not matched to a gene. The CDR3 loop reads CASSGQGNQPQHF. The CDR3 nucleotides are TGTGCCAGCAGTGGACAGGGCAATCAGCCCCAGCATTTT.

The J gene is TRBJ1-2, the V gene TRBV7-9; no clear D gene. Germline V gene lookup returns CDR1 SEHNR and CDR2 FQNEAQ (reference sequence). This CDR3 has 15 amino acids. The ends were cut back, 5 bases at V and 8 bases at J, with 21 bases in the middle. CDR3 in amino acids: CASSVDGAAVGGYTF. The CDR3 coding sequence is TGTGCCAGCAGCGTCGACGGCGCCGCCGTGGGGGGCTACACCTTC.

The chain combines TRBV5-4 with TRBJ1-4, with D perhaps matching TRBD1 (6 bases). The germline V gene encodes CDR1 SGHNT and CDR2 YYREEE (reference sequence). Trimming pared 9 bases from V and 3 bases from J, leaving 12 bases between. The CDR3 length is 13 residues. CDR3 sequence: CATHQGSNEKLFF. The DNA for the CDR3 is TGTGCCACCCACCAGGGGTCTAATGAAAAACTGTTTTTT. Looking up the rest from reference TRBV5-4 and TRBJ1-4 gives the full variable domain: ETGVTQSPTHLIKTRGQQVTLRCSSQSGHNTVSWYQQALGQGPQFIFQYYREEENGRGNFPPRFSGLQFPNYSSELNVNALELDDSALYLCATHQGSNEKLFFGSGTQLSVL.

This chain links TRBV5-1 with TRBJ2-1; tentative D call: TRBD2 (7 bases). Per the germline V gene, CDR1 is SGHRS and CDR2 is YFSETQ. The CDR3 length is 16 residues. V lost 0 bases and J lost 7, with 17 bases in between. CDR3 region: CASSLGAGGLSNEQFF. In DNA form, the CDR3 reads TGCGCCAGCAGCTTGGGAGCCGGGGGGCTATCGAATGAGCAGTTCTTC.

V usage is TRBV5-8 and J usage is TRBJ1-1; no clear D. CDR3 length: 15 amino acids. With 2 bases removed from V and 0 bases from J, the gap between germline ends came to 11 bases. The germline V gene encodes CDR1 SGHTS and CDR2 YDEGEE. The chain's CDR3 is CASSFRLIMNTEAFF. The CDR3 nucleotides are TGTGCCAGCAGCTTTCGTCTGATAATGAACACTGAAGCTTTCTTT.

The rearrangement links TRBV27 to TRBJ2-2, with D unresolved. Germline V CDR1 and CDR2: MNHEY, SMNVEV (reference sequence). The V and J ends lost 4 bases and 8 bases respectively, with 11 bases between them. The CDR3 extends over 13 amino acids. The CDR3 nucleotides are TGTGCCAGCAGTTCATTTCTTGGGGGGGAGCTGTTTTTT. Translation: CASSSFLGGELFF.

Note on this clone: The same CDR3 is also encoded by other DNA sequences in this sample. The chain recombines TRBV5-1 with TRBJ1-5, with D tentatively TRBD1 (5 bases). This CDR3 is built from 13 residues. Trimming pared 8 bases from V and 1 base from J, leaving 10 bases between. Germline values: CDR1 SGHRS, CDR2 YFSETQ. The CDR3 DNA is TGCGCCAGTCGCCGGGACAGCAATCAGCCCCAGCATTTT. It specifies CASRRDSNQPQHF.

The V call is TRBV9, the J call TRBJ2-7; 7 bases map to TRBD2. The CDR3 extends over 15 amino acids. J gave up 6 bases and V 0 bases, and 9 bases lay outside the gene matches. Germline V gene data show CDR1 as SGDLS and CDR2 as YYNGEE. CDR3 in amino acids: CASSVEAGVIGEQYF. In DNA, the CDR3 is TGTGCCAGCAGCGTAGAGGCGGGAGTTATCGGCGAGCAGTACTTC.

The chain joins TRBV10-3 to TRBJ2-1, with a possible D match to TRBD2 (6 bases). CDR3 length: 12 amino acids. The V end lost 6 bases, the J end lost 9 bases, and 12 bases lay between the germline ends. Germline V gives CDR1 ENHRY, CDR2 SYGVKD. CDR3 bases: TGTGCCATCAGAGCCGGGGGTTCTGAGCAGTTCTTC. Protein sequence: CAIRAGGSEQFF.

This sequence joins TRBV5-1 and TRBJ2-7; TRBD2 matches 9 bases. The CDR3 is 17 amino acids. The J segment lost 6 bases and the V segment lost 0 bases, leaving 13 bases of the junction unmatched. Germline CDR1 and CDR2: SGHRS and YFSETQ. This chain's CDR3 is CASSLVGSGSFDTEQYF. CDR3 DNA sequence: TGCGCCAGCAGCTTGGTCGGTAGCGGGAGTTTCGACACCGAGCAGTACTTC.

The rearrangement joins TRBV6-5 to TRBJ2-1; tentatively, D is TRBD1 or TRBD2 (5 bases each). CDR3 length equals 15 residues. Germline V gene data show CDR1 as MNHEY and CDR2 as SVGAGI. V was pared by 5 bases and J by 4 bases, with 15 bases between. The CDR3: CASSPPRGRYNEQFF. For the CDR3, the DNA is TGTGCCAGCAGTCCTCCCCGGGGCAGGTACAATGAGCAGTTCTTC.

The J gene is TRBJ2-7, the V gene TRBV18; 8 bases are a match to TRBD2. The ends lost 1 base at V and 3 bases at J; junction bases unmatched: 14. Germline CDR1 KGHSH, CDR2 LQKENI. CDR3 size: 18 residues. The DNA for the CDR3 is TGTGCCAGCTCACCACTCGAAATAGCGGGGTCGTTGGGCTACGAGCAGTACTTC. Translating it yields CASSPLEIAGSLGYEQYF. Filled out from reference TRBV18 and TRBJ2-7, the complete variable domain reads NAGVMQNPRHLVRRRGQEARLRCSPMKGHSHVYWYRQLPEEGLKFMVYLQKENIIDESGMPKERFSAEFPKEGPSILRIQQVVRGDSAAYFCASSPLEIAGSLGYEQYFGPGTRLTVT.

This clone showed up just once. At the DNA level, this CDR3 is encoded by other sequences in the same sample as well. This chain joins TRBV7-8 and TRBJ2-5, with no clear D. In germline, CDR1 is SGHVS, CDR2 FQNEAQ. The CDR3 loop spans 9 amino acids. This CDR3 reads CAIGETQYF. For the CDR3, the DNA is TGTGCTATTGGGGAGACCCAGTACTTC.

The chain carries TRBV7-3 and TRBJ2-1, with D uncertain. This CDR3 is built from 14 residues. Trimming removed 4 bases at V and 3 bases at J, with 10 bases between. CDR1 and CDR2 from the germline V gene are SGHTA and FQGTGA. CDR3 coding DNA: TGTGCCAGCAGCTCGGCCTTAGTCTACAATGAGCAGTTCTTC. This sequence encodes CASSSALVYNEQFF. The full variable domain, completed using reference TRBV7-3 and TRBJ2-1, is GAGVSQTPSNKVTEKGKYVELRCDPISGHTALYWYRQSLGQGPEFLIYFQGTGAADDSGLPNDRFFAVRPEGSVSTLKIQRTERGDSAVYLCASSSALVYNEQFFGPGTRLTVL.

The chain is built from TRBV10-2 and TRBJ2-7; the D call may be TRBD1 or TRBD2 (7 bases each). This CDR3 is built from 15 residues. V lost 2 bases and J 3 bases, leaving 14 bases between the germline ends. Germline V lookup: CDR1 WSHSY, CDR2 SAAADI. The CDR3 loop is CASSEPQGGIYEQYF. CDR3 DNA sequence: TGCGCCAGCAGTGAGCCTCAGGGGGGGATCTACGAGCAGTACTTC.

The J gene is TRBJ2-7, the V gene TRBV28; D remains unclear. Trimming took 9 bases from V and 4 from J, leaving 10 bases between them. Per the germline V gene, CDR1 is MDHEN and CDR2 is SYDVKM. The CDR3 covers 11 residues. DNA for the CDR3: TGTGCCAGTGTCGGCCTTTACGAGCAGTACTTC. Its protein product is CASVGLYEQYF.

J is TRBJ1-3 and V is TRBV19; D gene unclear. V was pared by 8 bases and J by 3 bases, with 11 bases between. In germline, CDR1 is LNHDA, CDR2 SQIVND (reference sequence). This CDR3 is 13 amino acids long. The CDR3 bases are TGTGCCAGTCAAGTAAACGGTGGAAACACCATATATTTT. This encodes CASQVNGGNTIYF.

The V and J genes are TRBV29-1 and TRBJ2-7; 8 bases line up with TRBD1. The CDR3 loop spans 12 amino acids. CDR1 and CDR2 (germline): SQVTM, ANQGSEA. With V trimmed by 6 bases and J by 5 bases, 6 bases remained unmatched. The CDR3 here is CSVDRAGNEQYF. The CDR3 DNA is TGCAGCGTGGACAGGGCCGGGAACGAGCAGTACTTC.

The chain uses TRBV10-3 and TRBJ1-2; D uncertain. V was cut by 6 bases and J by 8 bases, with 13 bases left in between. Germline loops: CDR1 ENHRY, CDR2 SYGVKD. The CDR3 length is 12 residues. This chain's CDR3 is CAISWTEEGYTF. In DNA form, the CDR3 reads TGTGCCATCAGCTGGACGGAGGAGGGCTACACCTTC.

The rearrangement joins TRBV29-1 to TRBJ1-2, with unresolved D. Germline V gene lookup returns CDR1 SQVTM and CDR2 ANQGSEA. The CDR3 contains 12 residues. The V gene lost 7 bases and the J gene lost 0 bases, with 9 bases spanning the gap. The CDR3 region is CSARKANYGYTF. In DNA form, the CDR3 reads TGCAGCGCTCGGAAAGCTAACTATGGCTACACCTTC.

The V and J genes are TRBV19 and TRBJ1-4, with a weak D call TRBD1 (5 bases). Deletions cut 3 bases from V and 0 bases from J, with 14 bases between. The CDR3 extends over 17 amino acids. Germline V gives CDR1 LNHDA, CDR2 SQIVND (reference sequence). This chain's CDR3 is CASSIYQGVATNEKLFF. The CDR3 coding sequence is TGTGCCAGTAGTATTTATCAGGGAGTCGCAACTAATGAAAAACTGTTTTTT.

The V and J genes are TRBV6-5 and TRBJ2-1, with unresolved D. The germline gives CDR1 MNHEY, CDR2 SVGAGI. Trimming stripped 3 bases from V and 1 base from J, with 10 bases between. The CDR3 extends over 15 amino acids. CDR3 in amino acids: CASSYSDRSYNEQFF. CDR3 coding DNA: TGTGCCAGCAGTTATTCAGACCGTTCCTACAATGAGCAGTTCTTC.

The chain employs TRBV11-2 and TRBJ2-6; D gene unclear. CDR1 SGHAT and CDR2 FQNNGV come from the germline V gene. Trimming took 0 bases from V and 0 from J, leaving 9 bases between them. The CDR3 length is 17 residues. The CDR3 DNA sequence: TGTGCCAGCAGCTTAGATCGCGTGATCTCTGGGGCCAACGTCCTGACTTTC. Translated: CASSLDRVISGANVLTF.

The chain combines TRBV5-1 with TRBJ1-2; 7 bases line up with TRBD1. Unmatched junction bases numbered 5, after V lost 5 bases and J lost 4 bases. In germline, CDR1 is SGHRS, CDR2 YFSETQ. The CDR3 sequence is 13 residues long. CDR3 sequence (DNA): TGCGCCAGCAGGGAGACAGGGCCCTATGGCTACACCTTC. Translating gives CASRETGPYGYTF.

V and J are TRBV9 and TRBJ2-1; D is ambiguous. V shed 0 bases and J shed 2 bases, with 9 bases lying between them. Germline V CDR1 and CDR2: SGDLS, YYNGEE. This CDR3 has 15 residues. The CDR3 region is CASSVAQRTYNEQFF. The CDR3 bases are TGTGCCAGCAGCGTAGCACAGAGAACCTACAATGAGCAGTTCTTC.

The chain employs TRBV9 and TRBJ2-5; D remains ambiguous. The CDR3 runs 13 residues. Trimming cost V 6 bases and J 4 bases, with 13 bases left between them. Germline values: CDR1 SGDLS, CDR2 YYNGEE. CDR3 nucleotide sequence: TGTGCCAGCACACCAGGCTCGGGAGAGACCCAGTACTTC. Protein product: CASTPGSGETQYF.

This CDR3 is CASIRGRSRGNTIYF. The CDR3 bases are TGTGCCAGCATCAGGGGCAGGTCGAGAGGAAACACCATATATTTT. This chain connects TRBV28 to TRBJ1-3; a weak D match, TRBD1 (6 bases). There are 15 residues in the CDR3. Germline values: CDR1 MDHEN, CDR2 SYDVKM. The V end lost 7 bases, the J end lost 4 bases, and 17 bases lay between the germline ends.